The clone carrying this T cell receptor (beta chain) occurred a few times. Antigen: not known. These data are taken from a study of cytomegalovirus exposure and HLA in healthy donors. Study-level results: Researchers counted over 150 TCR beta chains as cytomegalovirus-associated. Most CMV-associated TCR beta chains appeared HLA-restricted in a later analysis. Reportedly, a later analysis found an Asian-associated ancestry cluster had fewer N-insertions than the roughly 670-donor mean.

The PCR ran on 60 Vbeta and 13 Jbeta primers. Here immunoSEQ multiplex PCR was the method, and the copy in TCRdb shows in-frame clones only, minus some. The sample has about 89,000 clones, roughly 85% seen once. Sequencing was performed on PBMCs. This clonotype was obtained from a man aged 35 to 55 in good health and CMV-seropositive.

The CDR3: CASSLARGGRGYTF. As DNA, the CDR3 is TGTGCCAGCAGCTTGGCCAGAGGCGGGCGTGGCTACACCTTC. The chain is built from TRBV5-8 and TRBJ1-2, with no clear D. Trimming left V 0 bases short and J 7 bases short, with 13 bases between. The CDR3 has 14 amino acids. Germline lookup yields CDR1 SGHTS and CDR2 YDEGEE.